What follows describes a single T cell receptor beta chain. In its sample, this clonotype was seen a few times. Its antigen remains unidentified. No much larger clonotype is one base removed from it; base qualities were not supplied. Sequencing was performed on an Illumina HiSeq 1500. TCRdb's own reprocessing of the public reads used fastp at Q25 and MiXCR and kept productive beta chains. Here each entry gathers all rows of one CDR3 protein and keeps the most common genes and DNA. Counted in this sample were hundreds of thousands of distinct CDR3 sequences; about 30% of them appeared once. The top ten clones comprise over 15% of the sample. These data belong to a study of T cell repertoires in cytomegalovirus infection (dated by TCRdb to between 2018 and 2021). Regarding the study in general: Recently identified HLA-C-restricted CMV epitopes, whose presentation resists viral immunomodulation, were targeted by peptide stimulations together with well-studied HLA-B-restricted epitopes. Because public TCR beta signatures pointed to carriage of CMV infection together with the matching HLA type, the HLA type of each donor mattered for the analysis.

What the authors observed across the whole study: The ex vivo response was dominated by HLA-C-restricted CMV-specific TCR beta clonotypes, and the single most frequent clonotype in two of eight donors was supplied by these HLA-C-restricted clonotypes. In both this cohort and an independent cohort of over 350 donors, the cumulative frequency of public TCR beta family members distinguished carriers of CMV infection plus the relevant HLA type.

The treatment or condition label on this specimen signifies: in vitro stimulation with specific CMV peptide epitopes to enrich CMV-specific T cells. At the junction V is shortened by 7 bases and J by 0 bases, with 10 bases in between. Including the terminal cysteine and phenylalanine, the CDR3 comprises 14 residues. Only the CDR3 DNA is retained, 42 bases long and in frame from the first base. Here the chain combines TRBV12-3 or TRBV12-4 and TRBJ2-1; the D gene remains uncertain. Material: cultured PBMCs, obtained from culture after CMV antigen stimulation. The receptor was derived from a human donor in good health (CMV status not recorded). Some clones in this sample may be carry-over from other donors' samples. CDR3 protein: CASTLGSSYNEQFF. Here is the DNA: TGTGCCAGCACCCTGGGAAGCTCCTACAATGAGCAGTTCTTC.